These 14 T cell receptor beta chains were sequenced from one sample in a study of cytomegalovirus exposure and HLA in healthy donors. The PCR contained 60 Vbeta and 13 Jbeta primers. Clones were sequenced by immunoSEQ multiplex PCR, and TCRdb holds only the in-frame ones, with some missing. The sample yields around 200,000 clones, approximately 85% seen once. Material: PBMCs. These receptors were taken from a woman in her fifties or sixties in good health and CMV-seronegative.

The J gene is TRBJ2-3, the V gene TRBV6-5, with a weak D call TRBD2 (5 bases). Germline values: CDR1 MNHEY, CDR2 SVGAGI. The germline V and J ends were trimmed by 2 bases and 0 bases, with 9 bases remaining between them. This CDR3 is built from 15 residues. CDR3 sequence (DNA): TGTGCCAGCAGTTACACGGGGTTTAGCACAGATACGCAGTATTTT. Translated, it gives CASSYTGFSTDTQYF.

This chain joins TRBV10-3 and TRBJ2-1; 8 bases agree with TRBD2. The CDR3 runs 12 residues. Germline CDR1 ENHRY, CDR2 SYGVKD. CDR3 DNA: TGTGCGATGGCCCCACTGAGCGGGAGACAGTTCTTC. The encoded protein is CAMAPLSGRQFF.

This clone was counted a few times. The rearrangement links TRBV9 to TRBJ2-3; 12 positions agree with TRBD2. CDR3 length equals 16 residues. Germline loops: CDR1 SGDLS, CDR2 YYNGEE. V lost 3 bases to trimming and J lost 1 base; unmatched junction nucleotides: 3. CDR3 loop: CASSARLAGGTDTQYF. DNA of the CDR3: TGTGCCAGCAGCGCCCGACTAGCGGGAGGCACAGATACGCAGTATTTT.

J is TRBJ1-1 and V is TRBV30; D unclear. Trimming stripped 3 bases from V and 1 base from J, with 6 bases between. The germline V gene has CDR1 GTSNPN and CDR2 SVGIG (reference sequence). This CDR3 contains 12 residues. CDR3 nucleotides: TGTGCCTGGAGGGGCGCGAACACTGAAGCTTTCTTT. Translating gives CAWRGANTEAFF.

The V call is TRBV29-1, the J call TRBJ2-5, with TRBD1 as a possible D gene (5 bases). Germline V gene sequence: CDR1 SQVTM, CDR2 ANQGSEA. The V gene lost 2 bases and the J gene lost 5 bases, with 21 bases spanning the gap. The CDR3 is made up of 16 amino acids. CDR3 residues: CSVESATDHTWETQYF. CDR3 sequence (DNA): TGCAGCGTTGAATCAGCGACAGATCATACATGGGAGACCCAGTACTTC.

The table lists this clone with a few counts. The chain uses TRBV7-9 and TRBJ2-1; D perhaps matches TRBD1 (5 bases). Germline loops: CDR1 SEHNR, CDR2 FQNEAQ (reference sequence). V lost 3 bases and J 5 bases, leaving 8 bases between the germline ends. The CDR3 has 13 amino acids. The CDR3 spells CASSFRQHNEQFF. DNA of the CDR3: TGTGCCAGCAGCTTTAGACAGCACAATGAGCAGTTCTTC.

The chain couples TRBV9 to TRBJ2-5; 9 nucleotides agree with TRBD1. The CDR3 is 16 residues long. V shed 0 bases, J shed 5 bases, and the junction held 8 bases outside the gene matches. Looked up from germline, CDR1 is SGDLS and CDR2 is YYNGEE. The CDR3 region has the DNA TGTGCCAGCAGCGTAGGTGAGACAGGGGGTAGCGAGACCCAGTACTTC. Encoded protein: CASSVGETGGSETQYF.

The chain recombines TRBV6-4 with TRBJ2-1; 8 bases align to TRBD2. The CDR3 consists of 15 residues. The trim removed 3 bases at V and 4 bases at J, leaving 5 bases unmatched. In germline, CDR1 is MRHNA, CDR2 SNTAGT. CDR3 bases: TGTGCCAGCAGTGAACAACTAGCGGTATACAATGAGCAGTTCTTC. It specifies CASSEQLAVYNEQFF.

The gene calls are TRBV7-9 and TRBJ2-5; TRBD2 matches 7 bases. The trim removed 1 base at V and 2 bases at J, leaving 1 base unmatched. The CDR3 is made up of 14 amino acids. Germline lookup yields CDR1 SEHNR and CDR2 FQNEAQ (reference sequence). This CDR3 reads CASSLGGGQETQYF. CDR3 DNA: TGTGCCAGCAGCTTAGGGGGGGGGCAAGAGACCCAGTACTTC.

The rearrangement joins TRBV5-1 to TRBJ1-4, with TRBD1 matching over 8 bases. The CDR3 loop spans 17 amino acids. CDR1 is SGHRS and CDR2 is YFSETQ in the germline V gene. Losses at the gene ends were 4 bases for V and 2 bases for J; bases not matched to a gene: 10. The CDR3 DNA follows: TGCGCCAGCAGCCTAGGACAGGGACCAGTGACTAATGAAAAACTGTTTTTT. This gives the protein CASSLGQGPVTNEKLFF.

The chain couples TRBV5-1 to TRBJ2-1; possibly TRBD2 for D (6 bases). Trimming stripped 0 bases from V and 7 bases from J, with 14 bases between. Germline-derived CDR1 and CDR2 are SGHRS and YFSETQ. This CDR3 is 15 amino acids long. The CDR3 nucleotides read TGCGCCAGCAGCTTGGGGGCGACTAGAAGGAATGAGCAGTTCTTC. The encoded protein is CASSLGATRRNEQFF.

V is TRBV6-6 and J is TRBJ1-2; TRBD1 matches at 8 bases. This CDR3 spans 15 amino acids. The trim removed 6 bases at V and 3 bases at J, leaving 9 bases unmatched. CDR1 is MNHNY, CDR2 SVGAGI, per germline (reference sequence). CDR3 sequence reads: CASRSRQGSDYGYTF. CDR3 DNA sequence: TGTGCCAGCAGAAGCCGACAGGGGAGCGACTATGGCTACACCTTC.

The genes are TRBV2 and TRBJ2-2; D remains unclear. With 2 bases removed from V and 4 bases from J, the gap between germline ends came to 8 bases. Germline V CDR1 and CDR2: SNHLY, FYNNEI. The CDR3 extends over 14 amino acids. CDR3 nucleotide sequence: TGTGCCAGCAGTGAATATTCCGGCACCGGGGAGCTGTTTTTT. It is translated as CASSEYSGTGELFF.

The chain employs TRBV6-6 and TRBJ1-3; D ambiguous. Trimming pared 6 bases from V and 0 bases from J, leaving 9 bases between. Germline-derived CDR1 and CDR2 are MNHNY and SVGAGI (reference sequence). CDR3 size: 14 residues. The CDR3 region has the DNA TGTGCCAGCAGGTCCGAGGGCTCTGGAAACACCATATATTTT. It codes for CASRSEGSGNTIYF.